The rows below give T cell receptor beta chains drawn from one sample of a study of blood T cells in healthy people across ages. TCRdb ran MiXCR on the 5' RACE reads and lists one entry per CDR3 protein. Among 1.5 million to 2 million distinct CDR3 sequences listed, about two fifths were seen once. The sequenced sample was blood. These receptors all stem from a human donor in good health. The CDR3 runs from the conserved cysteine through the conserved F or W. A D gene is named only where the DNA matches it firmly. Rows give clone size only sometimes, using once, few, many, or a class for an expanded clone.

>TRBD2|TRBJ2-1|TRBV4-3|.
TGCGCCAGCAGCCAAGTGTACGGGGGGGCCTACAATGAGCAGTTCTTC
CASSQVYGGAYNEQFF
>.|TRBJ1-2|TRBV6-2/TRBV6-3|.
TGTGCCAGCAGTTACTATTTCCGGACTAACTATGGCTACACCTTC
CASSYYFRTNYGYTF
>.|TRBJ2-3|TRBV7-9|.
TGTGCCAGCAGCTCCCCTGGACAGACCCTGAGCACAGATACGCAGTATTTT
CASSSPGQTLSTDTQYF
>.|TRBJ1-2|TRBV5-6|few
TGTGCCAGCAGCCAACCCGATTTTTCCTATGGCTACACCTTC
CASSQPDFSYGYTF
>.|TRBJ2-1|TRBV3-1|few
TGTGCCAGCAGCCAAGATGACGGGGAGCAGTTCTTC
CASSQDDGEQFF
>.|TRBJ2-1|TRBV20-1|.
TGCAGTCCAGGGCGGGGGCCACTAAACTACAATGAGCAGTTCTTC
CSPGRGPLNYNEQFF
>TRBD1|TRBJ1-4|TRBV7-2|.
TGTGCCAGCAGCTTTAGGGGGCACGAAAAACTGTTTTTT
CASSFRGHEKLFF
>TRBD2|TRBJ2-7|TRBV6-5|.
TGTGCCAGCAGTTACGTGTGGGAGGGCCTCTACGAGCAGTACTTC
CASSYVWEGLYEQYF
>TRBD1|TRBJ2-2|TRBV29-1|.
TGCAGCGTGGGACAGGCGAACACCGGGGAGCTGTTTTTT
CSVGQANTGELFF
>.|TRBJ2-7|TRBV28|once
TGTGCCAGCAGCCAAACTGATCGGGCAAGGGCCTACGAGCAGTACTTC
CASSQTDRARAYEQYF
>.|TRBJ2-1|TRBV20-1|.
TGCAGTGCTAGTGTGGGGAGCTCCTACAATGAGCAGTTCTTC
CSASVGSSYNEQFF
>.|TRBJ1-2|TRBV20-1|few
TGCAGTGCTAGACCCGGGATTTATGGCTACACCTTC
CSARPGIYGYTF
>.|TRBJ2-1|TRBV15|many
TGTGCCACCAGCGGGTTGGGGGATGAGCAGTTCTTC
CATSGLGDEQFF
>.|TRBJ1-2|TRBV19|.
TGTGCCAGTAATATAGTTGCAGGGAACTATGGCTACACCTTC
CASNIVAGNYGYTF
>TRBD2|TRBJ2-3|TRBV4-3|few
TGCGCCAGCAGCGGGGGACAGCTAGCGGGGGTCACAGATACGCAGTATTTT
CASSGGQLAGVTDTQYF
>.|TRBJ2-7|TRBV6-6|.
TGTGCCAGCACCTCCTTATCGTTTGGGGAGCGCGACGAGCAGTACTTC
CASTSLSFGERDEQYF
>.|TRBJ2-1|TRBV25-1|few
TGTGCCAGCAGTGGAGGTGGGGCCCATGAGCAGTTCTTC
CASSGGGAHEQFF
>.|TRBJ2-5|TRBV6-6|once
TGTGCCAGCAGTTTGCCGTGGGACGACAGGGAGACCCAGTACTTC
CASSLPWDDRETQYF
>TRBD1|TRBJ1-5|TRBV7-2|few
TGTGCCAGCAGCCTCGGGGGACAGGGGTGGCCCCAGCATTTT
CASSLGGQGWPQHF
>TRBD2|TRBJ2-1|TRBV5-1|.
TGCGCCAGCAGCAGGACTAGCGGGGGGCCGATCGATGAGCAGTTCTTC
CASSRTSGGPIDEQFF
>TRBD2|TRBJ2-1|TRBV7-6|few
TGTGCCAGCAGCTTAACGGGGGGGGCCTGGAATGAGCAGTTCTTC
CASSLTGGAWNEQFF
>.|TRBJ2-4|TRBV4-1|.
TGCGCCAGCAGCCACCTGGACACGGCCAAAAACATTCAGTACTTC
CASSHLDTAKNIQYF
>TRBD1|TRBJ1-1|TRBV20-1|few
TGCAGTGCTAGAGCCGACAGGGGGGACACTGAAGCTTTCTTT
CSARADRGDTEAFF
>.|TRBJ1-2|TRBV7-2|few
TGTGCCAGCAGCTTAGCGGTGGAGGCCTATGGCTACACCTTC
CASSLAVEAYGYTF
>.|TRBJ2-1|TRBV7-9|.
TGTGCCAGCAGCGTACCGCCGGGAACCTCCTACAATGAGCAGTTCTTC
CASSVPPGTSYNEQFF
>.|TRBJ2-3|TRBV12-3/TRBV12-4|many
TGTGCCAGCAGCTTAGTAACTAGCACAGATACGCAGTATTTT
CASSLVTSTDTQYF
>.|TRBJ2-3|TRBV20-1|few
TGCAGTGCTAGCTCCCTATGGGGGACGCAGTATTTT
CSASSLWGTQYF
>TRBD1|TRBJ2-1|TRBV11-1|once
TGTGCCAGCAGCTTCGGATATGGACAGGCCTACAATGAGCAGTTCTTC
CASSFGYGQAYNEQFF
>.|TRBJ1-2|TRBV7-9|.
TGTGCCACGGGGGGCTACACCTTC
CATGGYTF
>TRBD1|TRBJ1-1|TRBV5-5|.
TGTGCCAGCAGCAAGGGACAGGGGATATGGTACACTGAAGCTTTCTTT
CASSKGQGIWYTEAFF
>TRBD1|TRBJ2-5|TRBV18|.
TGTGCCAGCTCACCACCGGGACAGGGAGTTGAGACCCAGTACTTC
CASSPPGQGVETQYF
>.|TRBJ2-5|TRBV20-1|many
TGCAGTGCGGTCTTGGTTACGAGGGAGACCCAGTACTTC
CSAVLVTRETQYF
>TRBD2|TRBJ2-5|TRBV15|few
TGTGCCACCAGCAGAGGACTAGCGGGGGAAGAGACCCAGTACTTC
CATSRGLAGEETQYF
>TRBD2|TRBJ2-3|TRBV7-2|.
TGTGCCAGCACCCGGGGGGGCGACACAGATTCGCAGTATTTT
CASTRGGDTDSQYF
>.|TRBJ2-3|TRBV7-9|few
TGTGCCAGCAGCTTAAGTTCAGTCAGGGGATTCTCAGATACGCAGTATTTT
CASSLSSVRGFSDTQYF
>.|TRBJ2-7|TRBV5-1|once
TGCGCCAGCAGCTTGGCTTCCCCGAGCTCCTACAATGAGCAGTACTTC
CASSLASPSSYNEQYF
>.|TRBJ2-3|TRBV6-2/TRBV6-3|.
TGTGCCAGCAGTTACTCCCTCGGGGGCCGAGGCACAGATACGCAGTATTTT
CASSYSLGGRGTDTQYF
>.|TRBJ1-6|TRBV28|.
TGTGCCAGTTTCGACGGAGGGAGAGTCGGGTCACCCCTCCACTTT
CASFDGGRVGSPLHF
>.|TRBJ2-7|TRBV6-5|many
TGTGCCAGCAGTTACTCGTGGGGGGATTCCTACGAGCAGTACTTC
CASSYSWGDSYEQYF
>.|TRBJ2-6|TRBV7-9|.
TGTGCCAGCAGCTTCGTTGAGGGGTTCTCATCTGGGGCCAACGTCCTGACTTTC
CASSFVEGFSSGANVLTF
>TRBD1|TRBJ1-5|TRBV7-3|.
TGTGCCAGCAGCTTAAGGGACAGGGGATACAATCAGCCCCAGCATTTT
CASSLRDRGYNQPQHF
>.|TRBJ1-2|TRBV6-6|few
TGTGCCAGCAGCCGCGCCACTAACTATAGCTACACCTTC
CASSRATNYSYTF
>TRBD1|TRBJ2-3|TRBV6-2/TRBV6-3|.
TGTGCCAGCAGTTACTCTAATCAGGGGGTAAGCACAGATACGCAGTATTTT
CASSYSNQGVSTDTQYF
>.|TRBJ1-5|TRBV6-5|few
TGTGCCAGCAGGGGGACCGCCAATCAGCCCCAGCATTTT
CASRGTANQPQHF
>TRBD1|TRBJ1-2|TRBV7-9|few
TGTGCCAGCAGCTTAGCGGGACAGGGGAGCGGCTACACCTTC
CASSLAGQGSGYTF
>.|TRBJ2-5|TRBV27|.
TGTGCCAGCAGTCCACGATTACGGGAAGAGACCCAGTACTTC
CASSPRLREETQYF
>.|TRBJ1-5|TRBV20-1|few
TGCAGTGCTAGAGGAGGGGGAAGCCAGCCCCAGCATTTT
CSARGGGSQPQHF
>.|TRBJ2-3|TRBV4-3|many
TGCGCCAGCAGCCAAGGTGGGGGAGCAGATACGCAGTATTTT
CASSQGGGADTQYF
>.|TRBJ1-6|TRBV4-3|.
TGCGCCAGCAGCCAAGTGGAGGATTCACCCCTCCACTTT
CASSQVEDSPLHF
>.|TRBJ2-5|TRBV29-1|.
TGCAGCGTTGTTCCGGCGGAGACCCAGTACTTC
CSVVPAETQYF
>.|TRBJ2-1|TRBV5-5|.
TGTGCCACCCACGTCGGGGATTACAATGAGCAGTTCTTC
CATHVGDYNEQFF
>.|TRBJ2-3|TRBV2|few
TGTGCCAGCAGCCCCTCCCTAGCAACTAGCACAGATACGCAGTATTTT
CASSPSLATSTDTQYF
>.|TRBJ2-5|TRBV7-2|.
TGTGCCAGCACCGTAGGGTTCCGGGCAGGAGAGACCCAGTACTTC
CASTVGFRAGETQYF
>.|TRBJ1-2|TRBV9|.
TGTGCCAGCAGCGTTGGTTACCGGGACTATGGCTACACCTTC
CASSVGYRDYGYTF
>.|TRBJ1-2|TRBV3-1|.
TGTGCCAGCAGCCAAGCGACCTACCCAGATGGCTACACCTTC
CASSQATYPDGYTF